Given below is one TCR beta chain in context. These data come from a study of T cells in lung cancer brain metastases. Trimming shortened V by 5 bases and J by 6 bases, and 10 bases separated the two germline ends. The CDR3 totals 11 residues. Germline V gives CDR1 DFQATT, CDR2 SNEGSKA (reference sequence). Measured with immunoSEQ multiplex PCR; TCRdb has only the in-frame clones, and not every one. The profile shows roughly 5,000 clones, approximately 81% of them singletons. V usage is TRBV20-1 and J usage is TRBJ2-5, with D hard to call. The material sequenced was tumor tissue from a brain metastasis. The receptor was derived from a woman aged 45-59 years with non-small cell lung cancer that had spread to the brain. The chain's CDR3 is CSASQQKTQYF. CDR3 bases: TGCAGTGCTTCCCAACAAAAGACCCAGTACTTC.